This T cell receptor (beta chain) came from a study of OX40 agonist ivuxolimab in advanced cancers. Method: immunoSEQ multiplex PCR; TCRdb's copy keeps in-frame clones and lacks some. The table shows more than 65,000 clones, with 88% occurring only once. Germline V lookup: CDR1 SGDLS, CDR2 YYNGEE. V was clipped by 2 bases and J by 8 bases, with 14 bases between them. This CDR3 is built from 14 residues. Peripheral blood came from all dose cohorts at three timepoints. V usage is TRBV9 and J usage is TRBJ1-5; D perhaps matches TRBD1 (6 bases). This specimen was CD4+ or CD8+ T cells sorted from blood, taken in a trial of the OX40 agonist ivuxolimab. The source is an adult with an advanced solid tumor such as melanoma, head and neck, liver or kidney cancer. DNA of the CDR3: TGTGCCAGCAGCGTGCGGGGGGCCGGGGAGCCCCAGCATTTT. Amino acids: CASSVRGAGEPQHF.